Described below is a single TCR beta chain sequence and its context. Its specificity is unknown. TCRdb keeps only in-frame clones here, not all; method: immunoSEQ multiplex PCR. This table has about 110,000 clones, roughly 90% appearing once. The data were obtained in a study of T cell responses to AZD1222 COVID-19 vaccine. Points from the study as a whole: The peak T cell response came first, and repertoires were sampled only after it. In the spike-specific TCR repertoire, nearly half reportedly target unmutated variant regions. Regions 160-218 and 743-854 held dominance among vaccine-associated CD4 TCRs, which spanned spike.

The CDR3 spans 14 residues. Trimming pared 4 bases from V and 5 bases from J, leaving 15 bases between. Germline loops: CDR1 LGHDT, CDR2 YNNKEL (reference sequence). The V and J genes are TRBV3-1 (or the pseudogene TRBV3-2) and TRBJ2-7; D not resolved. Sequenced material: peripheral blood, taken on day 0 of AZD1222 vaccination. The origin of this receptor is an adult in good health. CDR3 bases: TGTGCCAGCAGCCTTTCCCCCCGAAAGAACGAGCAGTACTTC. It yields the protein CASSLSPRKNEQYF.